The 25 T cell receptor beta chains in this list originate from one sample, sequenced in a study of identical twins. TCRdb re-analysed the 5' RACE reads in MiXCR, keeping a single row per CDR3 protein. This sample has roughly 290,000 distinct CDR3 sequences, with 8% to 9.5% found just once. The same specimen was also included in a second study, on yellow fever vaccine responses in identical twins.

The sequenced material came from CD8+ T cells sorted from blood. The source of these receptors is a woman between 18 and 29 years old in good health.

This clonotype appeared a few times. The chain combines TRBV7-8 with TRBJ2-7, with unresolved D. The CDR3 length is 17 residues. V dropped 5 bases and J dropped 7 bases, with 27 bases sitting between them. Per germline, CDR1 SGHVS and CDR2 FQNEAQ. The CDR3, as DNA: TGTGCCAGCAGCGGTACAGAAACCCTTATAATGGCGAAAGAGCAGTACTTC. It codes for CASSGTETLIMAKEQYF.

This sequence joins TRBV25-1 and TRBJ2-5; no clear D. This CDR3 has 15 amino acids. The germline CDR1 and CDR2 sequences are MGHDK and SYGVNS. The V end lost 3 bases, the J end lost 3 bases, and 14 bases lay between the germline ends. The CDR3 spells CASSDPGPLEETQYF. The DNA for the CDR3 is TGTGCCAGCAGTGATCCCGGACCCCTCGAAGAGACCCAGTACTTC.

This clonotype showed up just a few times. V gene TRBV20-1 combines with J gene TRBJ2-1; 8 bases map to TRBD2. This CDR3 region has 17 residues. Germline V gene sequence: CDR1 DFQATT, CDR2 SNEGSKA (reference sequence). Unmatched junction bases numbered 14, after V lost 0 bases and J lost 7 bases. In nucleotides, the CDR3 is TGCAGTGCTAGAGATACTCGGGGGGGCCATACAATGAATGAGCAGTTCTTC. This sequence encodes CSARDTRGGHTMNEQFF.

The sample holds many counts of this clonotype. This rearrangement joins TRBV7-8 to TRBJ2-7; D is tentatively TRBD1 or TRBD2 (5 bases each). The CDR3 spans 14 residues. Germline CDR1 reads SGHVS; CDR2 reads FQNEAQ. Trimming stripped 3 bases from V and 6 bases from J, with 15 bases between. The DNA of the CDR3 is TGTGCCAGCAGCTTCTGGGACCAAGACCTCGAGCAGTACTTC. Its translation: CASSFWDQDLEQYF.

This clonotype came up a few times. The genes are TRBV19 and TRBJ2-1; 9 bases map to TRBD1. V gave up 2 bases and J gave up 3 bases; unmatched junction bases: 8. This CDR3 comprises 17 residues. The V gene's germline CDR1 is LNHDA and CDR2 SQIVND (reference sequence). The CDR3 region is CASSIRLGTGFYNEQFF. The CDR3 bases are TGTGCCAGTAGTATACGGCTCGGGACAGGGTTCTACAATGAGCAGTTCTTC.

This clonotype was picked up many times. The chain uses TRBV5-6 and TRBJ1-1; 9 nucleotides line up with TRBD1. Germline V CDR1 and CDR2: SGHDT, YYEEEE. There are 16 residues in the CDR3. Losses at the gene ends were 4 bases for V and 0 bases for J; bases not matched to a gene: 7. The DNA of the CDR3 is TGTGCCAGCAGCGACAGGGACAGGGACCTGAACACTGAAGCTTTCTTT. Protein product: CASSDRDRDLNTEAFF.

About this clonotype itself: A read error is possible here, since a much larger clone lies one base away. The genes are TRBV27 and TRBJ2-1, with TRBD2 matching over 11 bases. CDR3 length equals 16 residues. Germline V gene sequence: CDR1 MNHEY, CDR2 SMNVEV (reference sequence). The CDR3 sequence: CASSLVAGGPSNEQSF. CDR3 nucleotides: TGTGCCAGCAGTTTAGTAGCGGGGGGGCCGAGCAATGAGCAGTCCTTC.

CDR3 loop: CASSLRTESYNEQFF. DNA for the CDR3: TGTGCCAGCAGCTTAAGGACAGAGTCTTACAATGAGCAGTTCTTC. The chain has TRBV11-2 and TRBJ2-1, with a weak D call TRBD1 (6 bases). CDR3 length equals 15 residues. Looked up from germline, CDR1 is SGHAT and CDR2 is FQNNGV. V was clipped by 2 bases and J by 4 bases, with 12 bases between them.

This sequence joins TRBV27 and TRBJ2-7; 11 nucleotides line up with TRBD1. The CDR3 contains 15 residues. The germline V gene has CDR1 MNHEY and CDR2 SMNVEV (reference sequence). J gave up 4 bases and V 6 bases, and 8 bases lay outside the gene matches. The CDR3, as DNA: TGTGCCAGCAGGGAGGACAGGGGGCTTGCATACGAGCAGTACTTC. Translated, it gives CASREDRGLAYEQYF.

The sample holds many counts of this clonotype. V gene TRBV27 combines with J gene TRBJ2-1; D not resolved. The V gene's germline CDR1 is MNHEY and CDR2 SMNVEV (reference sequence). V dropped 0 bases and J dropped 8 bases, with 11 bases sitting between them. This CDR3 contains 14 residues. The CDR3 region has the DNA TGTGCCAGCAGTTTATCAGCAGGATGGGATGAGCAGTTCTTC. This encodes CASSLSAGWDEQFF.

The genes are TRBV24-1 and TRBJ1-5; no definite D call. The CDR3 extends over 15 amino acids. Trimming removed 3 bases at V and 4 bases at J, with 12 bases between. Germline V lookup: CDR1 KGHDR, CDR2 SFDVKD. The CDR3 region is CATSDPGEINQPQHF. CDR3 DNA: TGTGCCACCAGTGATCCCGGGGAAATAAATCAGCCCCAGCATTTT.

This sequence joins TRBV29-1 and TRBJ2-7; D call uncertain. V was pared by 2 bases and J by 2 bases, with 7 bases between. From germline, CDR1 is SQVTM and CDR2 ANQGSEA. The CDR3 extends over 12 amino acids. CDR3 amino acids: CSVEIGAYEQYF. Written as DNA, the CDR3 is TGCAGCGTTGAAATCGGCGCCTACGAGCAGTACTTC.

Ten or more counts support this clonotype. The chain combines TRBV29-1 with TRBJ1-1; 9 bases match TRBD1. The CDR3 runs to 13 residues. V gave up 6 bases and J gave up 5 bases; unmatched junction bases: 7. From germline, CDR1 is SQVTM and CDR2 ANQGSEA. The CDR3 DNA is TGCAGCGTCCCCGGGACAGGGCGGACTGAAGCTTTCTTT. This sequence encodes CSVPGTGRTEAFF.

This clonotype was picked up many times. This rearrangement joins TRBV7-3 to TRBJ2-2; 7 nucleotides match TRBD1. Unmatched junction bases numbered 7, after V lost 5 bases and J lost 4 bases. CDR3 length: 15 residues. Germline CDR1 and CDR2: SGHTA and FQGTGA. This chain's CDR3 is CASSPRWDSTGELFF. In nucleotides, the CDR3 is TGTGCCAGCAGCCCCCGCTGGGACAGCACCGGGGAGCTGTTTTTT.

This chain joins TRBV15 and TRBJ1-1; D unclear. V lost 6 bases to trimming and J lost 6 bases, with 20 bases between them. This CDR3 contains 15 residues. The germline CDR1 and CDR2 sequences are LNHNV and YYDKDF (reference sequence). Here the CDR3 reads CATSPSRALSSEAFF. The DNA for the CDR3 is TGTGCCACCAGTCCTTCCCGGGCCCTCTCTTCTGAAGCTTTCTTT.

This clonotype occurred many times. The rearrangement joins TRBV9 to TRBJ2-2, with 9 positions matching TRBD2. There are 15 residues in the CDR3. Germline V gene data show CDR1 as SGDLS and CDR2 as YYNGEE. V dropped 0 bases and J dropped 3; count of bases not matched to a gene: 0. CDR3 DNA sequence: TGTGCCAGCAGCGTAGGACTAGCGGACACCGGGGAGCTGTTTTTT. Protein: CASSVGLADTGELFF.

This clonotype has at least ten counts. The V and J genes are TRBV6-2 or TRBV6-3 and TRBJ2-1, with TRBD2 identical over 9 bases. Germline trimming cut 1 base from V and 8 bases from J; bases unmatched to any gene: 9. Germline CDR1 and CDR2: MNHEY and SVGEGT. This CDR3 has 16 residues. CDR3 bases: TGTGCCAGCAGTTACTTTGTAGCGGGAGCAGGCCATGAGCAGTTCTTC. Its translation is CASSYFVAGAGHEQFF.

This clonotype was observed many times. In DNA form, the CDR3 reads TGTGCCACCAGTGATTACACAGAAAACATTCAGTACTTC. Its protein product is CATSDYTENIQYF. The chain links TRBV24-1 to TRBJ2-4; D uncertain. Trimming cost V 2 bases and J 5 bases, with 6 bases left between them. This CDR3 is 13 amino acids long. Germline lookup yields CDR1 KGHDR and CDR2 SFDVKD.

V gene TRBV7-9 combines with J gene TRBJ2-7; D possibly matches TRBD1 or TRBD2 (6 bases each). The V end was cut by 5 bases, the J end by 2 bases, with 13 bases between. The germline CDR1 and CDR2 sequences are SEHNR and FQNEAQ (reference sequence). CDR3 length equals 14 residues. The CDR3 DNA follows: TGTGCCAGCAGCCCGCGGGACATGCCCTACGAGCAGTACTTC. Translation gives CASSPRDMPYEQYF. Full variable domain (outside the CDR3, taken from reference TRBV7-9 and TRBJ2-7): DTGVSQNPRHKITKRGQNVTFRCDPISEHNRLYWYRQTLGQGPEFLTYFQNEAQLEKSRLLSDRFSAERPKGSFSTLEIQRTEQGDSAMYLCASSPRDMPYEQYFGPGTRLTVT.

This clonotype was picked up many times. V gene TRBV2 combines with J gene TRBJ2-2; D call uncertain. There are 14 residues in the CDR3. Germline V gives CDR1 SNHLY, CDR2 FYNNEI. V lost 10 bases to trimming and J lost 1 base, with 13 bases between them. The CDR3 reads CAKGRTVNTGELFF. CDR3 in DNA: TGTGCCAAAGGAAGGACGGTGAACACCGGGGAGCTGTTTTTT.

This clonotype was seen a handful of times. The chain couples TRBV7-6 to TRBJ1-5, with TRBD1 identical over 12 bases. This CDR3 is 16 amino acids long. J lost 2 bases, V lost 3 bases, and 2 bases had no gene match. From germline, CDR1 is SGHVS and CDR2 FNYEAQ. The CDR3 bases are TGTGCCAGCAGCTTGGGGACAGGGGGCGGCAATCAGCCCCAGCATTTT. Translated: CASSLGTGGGNQPQHF. The full variable domain, in which reference TRBV7-6 and TRBJ1-5 provide the parts outside the CDR3, is GAGVSQSPRYKVTKRGQDVALRCDPISGHVSLYWYRQALGQGPEFLTYFNYEAQQDKSGLPNDRFSAERPEGSISTLTIQRTEQRDSAMYRCASSLGTGGGNQPQHFGDGTRLSIL.

This clonotype was picked up one time. This chain connects TRBV13 to TRBJ2-7; 7 bases map to TRBD2. V trimming: 0 bases; J trimming: 2 bases; junction bases outside the gene matches: 7. The CDR3 extends over 16 amino acids. Germline CDR1 reads PRHDT; CDR2 reads FYEKMQ (reference sequence). The CDR3 reads CASSLGPLAGAYEQYF. The CDR3 nucleotides are TGTGCCAGCAGCTTAGGCCCATTAGCGGGTGCCTACGAGCAGTACTTC.

This clonotype was counted ten times or more. In nucleotides, the CDR3 is TGTGCCATCAGTGATCCGGCAGGGTTATCGTACAATGAGCAGTTCTTC. This sequence encodes CAISDPAGLSYNEQFF. The chain has TRBV10-3 and TRBJ2-1; possibly TRBD1 for D (5 bases). The germline V and J ends were trimmed by 3 bases and 4 bases, with 16 bases remaining between them. Looked up from germline, CDR1 is ENHRY and CDR2 is SYGVKD. CDR3 length: 16 residues.

This clonotype was counted only a few times. V and J are TRBV29-1 and TRBJ2-7; either TRBD1 or TRBD2 may fit D (5 bases each). The CDR3 consists of 16 residues. CDR1 is SQVTM and CDR2 is ANQGSEA in the germline V gene. V lost 3 bases and J 6 bases, leaving 24 bases between the germline ends. CDR3 loop: CSVEVPGQGPFSEQYF. DNA of the CDR3: TGCAGCGTTGAGGTCCCGGGGCAGGGTCCCTTTTCCGAGCAGTACTTC.

The V and J genes are TRBV23-1 and TRBJ2-5; 8 positions match TRBD1. TRBV23-1 is noted as an ORF with a role that remains uncertain. V gave up 3 bases and J gave up 5 bases; unmatched junction bases: 8. The CDR3 is 15 amino acids. The CDR3 DNA sequence: TGCGCCAGCAGTCAGCAGGACAGGGAACGTGAGACCCAGTACTTC. The encoded protein is CASSQQDRERETQYF.